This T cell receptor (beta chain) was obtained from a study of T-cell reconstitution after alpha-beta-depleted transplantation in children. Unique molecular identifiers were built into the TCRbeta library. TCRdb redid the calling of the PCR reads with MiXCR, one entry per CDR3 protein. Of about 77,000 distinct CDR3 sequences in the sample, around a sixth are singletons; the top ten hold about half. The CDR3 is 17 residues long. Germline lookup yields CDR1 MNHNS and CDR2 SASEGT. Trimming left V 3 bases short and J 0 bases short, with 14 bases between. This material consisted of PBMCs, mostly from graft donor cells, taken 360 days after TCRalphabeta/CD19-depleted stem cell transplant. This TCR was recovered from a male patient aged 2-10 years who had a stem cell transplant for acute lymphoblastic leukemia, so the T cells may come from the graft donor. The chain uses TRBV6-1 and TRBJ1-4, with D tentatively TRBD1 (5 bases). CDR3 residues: CASSDRTRGATNEKLFF. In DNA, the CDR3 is TGTGCCAGCAGTGATCGGACACGCGGGGCAACTAATGAAAAACTGTTTTTT.